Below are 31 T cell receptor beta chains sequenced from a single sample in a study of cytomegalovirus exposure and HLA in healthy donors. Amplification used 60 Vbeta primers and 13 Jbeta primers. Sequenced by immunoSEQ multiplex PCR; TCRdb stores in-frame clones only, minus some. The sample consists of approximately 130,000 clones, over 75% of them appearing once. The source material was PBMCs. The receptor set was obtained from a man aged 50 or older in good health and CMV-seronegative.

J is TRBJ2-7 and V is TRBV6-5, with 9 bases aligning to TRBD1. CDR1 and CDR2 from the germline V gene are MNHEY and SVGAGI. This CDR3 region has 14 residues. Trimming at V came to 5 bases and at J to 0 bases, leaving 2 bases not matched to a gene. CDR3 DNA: TGTGCCAGCAGTCCGGGACAGGGCTCCTACGAGCAGTACTTC. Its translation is CASSPGQGSYEQYF.

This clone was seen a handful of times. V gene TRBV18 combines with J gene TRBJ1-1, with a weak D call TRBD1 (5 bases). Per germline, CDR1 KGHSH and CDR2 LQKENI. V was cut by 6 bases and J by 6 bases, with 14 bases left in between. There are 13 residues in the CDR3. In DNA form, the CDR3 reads TGTGCCAGCTCCACCGGGGGTTTCGCTGAAGCTTTCTTT. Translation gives CASSTGGFAEAFF. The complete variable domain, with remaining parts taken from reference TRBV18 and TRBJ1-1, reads NAGVMQNPRHLVRRRGQEARLRCSPMKGHSHVYWYRQLPEEGLKFMVYLQKENIIDESGMPKERFSAEFPKEGPSILRIQQVVRGDSAAYFCASSTGGFAEAFFGQGTRLTVV.

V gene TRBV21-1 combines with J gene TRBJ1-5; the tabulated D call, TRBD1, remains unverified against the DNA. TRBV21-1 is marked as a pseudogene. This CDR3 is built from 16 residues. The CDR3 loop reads CASSKLGRNSNQPQHF. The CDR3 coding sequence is TGTGCCAGCAGCAAACTGGGCAGGAATAGCAATCAGCCCCAGCATTTT.

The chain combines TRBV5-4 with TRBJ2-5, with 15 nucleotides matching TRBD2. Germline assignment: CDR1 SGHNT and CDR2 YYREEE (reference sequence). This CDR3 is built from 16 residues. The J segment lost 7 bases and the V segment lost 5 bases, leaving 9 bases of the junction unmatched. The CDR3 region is CASSLGLAGGGGTQYF. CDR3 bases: TGTGCCAGCAGTCTGGGACTAGCGGGAGGCGGAGGGACCCAGTACTTC.

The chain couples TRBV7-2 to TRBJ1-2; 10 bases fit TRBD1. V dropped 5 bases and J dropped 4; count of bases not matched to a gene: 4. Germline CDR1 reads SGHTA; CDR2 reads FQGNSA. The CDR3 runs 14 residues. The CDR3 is CASSQTGGSYGYTF. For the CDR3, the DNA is TGTGCCAGCAGCCAGACAGGGGGCAGCTATGGCTACACCTTC.

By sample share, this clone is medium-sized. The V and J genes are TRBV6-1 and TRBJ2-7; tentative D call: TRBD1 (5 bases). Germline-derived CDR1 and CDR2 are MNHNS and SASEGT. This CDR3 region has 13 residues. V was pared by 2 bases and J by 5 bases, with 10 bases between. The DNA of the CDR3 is TGTGCCAGCAGTGAAACCCAGGGCCACGAGCAGTACTTC. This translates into CASSETQGHEQYF.

CDR3 in amino acids: CASSQVGGALSYEQYF. The CDR3 nucleotides read TGCGCCAGCAGCCAAGTGGGAGGGGCCCTCTCCTACGAGCAGTACTTC. The chain employs TRBV4-1 and TRBJ2-7; 7 bases map to TRBD2. J gave up 0 bases and V 1 base, and 6 bases lay outside the gene matches. The CDR3 has 16 amino acids. The germline CDR1 and CDR2 sequences are MGHRA and YSYEKL.

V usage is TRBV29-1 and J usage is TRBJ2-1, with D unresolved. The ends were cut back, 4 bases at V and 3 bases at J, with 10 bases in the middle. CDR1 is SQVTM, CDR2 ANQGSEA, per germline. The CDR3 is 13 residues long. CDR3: CSVAESRYNEQFF. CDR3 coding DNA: TGCAGCGTTGCAGAGAGCCGCTACAATGAGCAGTTCTTC.

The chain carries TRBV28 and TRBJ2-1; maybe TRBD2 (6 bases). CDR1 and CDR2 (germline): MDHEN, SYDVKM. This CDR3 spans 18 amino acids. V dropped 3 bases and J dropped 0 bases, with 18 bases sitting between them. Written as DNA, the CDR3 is TGTGCCAGCAGTTTTCTTAATGGGCCGGGAGCCTCCTACAATGAGCAGTTCTTC. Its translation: CASSFLNGPGASYNEQFF.

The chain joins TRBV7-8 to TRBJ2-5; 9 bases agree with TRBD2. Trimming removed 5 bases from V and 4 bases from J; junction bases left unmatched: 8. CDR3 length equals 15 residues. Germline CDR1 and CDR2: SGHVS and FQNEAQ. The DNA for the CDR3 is TGTGCCAGCAGCACCCGGGGTAGCGGGAGAGAGACCCAGTACTTC. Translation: CASSTRGSGRETQYF.

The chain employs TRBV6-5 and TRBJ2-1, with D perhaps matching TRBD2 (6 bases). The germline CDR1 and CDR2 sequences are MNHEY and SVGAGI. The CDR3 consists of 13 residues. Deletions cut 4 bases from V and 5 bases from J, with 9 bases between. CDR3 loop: CASSSGLHNEQFF. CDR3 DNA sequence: TGTGCCAGCAGTTCGGGACTTCACAATGAGCAGTTCTTC.

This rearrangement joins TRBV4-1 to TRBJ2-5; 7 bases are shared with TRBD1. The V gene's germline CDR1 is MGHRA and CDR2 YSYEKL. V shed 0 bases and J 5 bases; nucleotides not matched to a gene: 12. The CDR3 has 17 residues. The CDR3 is CASSQDITGATSETQYF. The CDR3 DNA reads TGCGCCAGCAGCCAAGATATCACAGGGGCCACCTCGGAGACCCAGTACTTC.

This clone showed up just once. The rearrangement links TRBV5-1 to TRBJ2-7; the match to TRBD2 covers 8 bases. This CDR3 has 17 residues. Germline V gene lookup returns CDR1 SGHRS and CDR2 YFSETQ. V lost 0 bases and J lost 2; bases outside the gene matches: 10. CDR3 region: CASSLGLATLAPYEQYF. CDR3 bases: TGCGCCAGCAGCTTGGGACTAGCGACCTTGGCCCCCTACGAGCAGTACTTC.

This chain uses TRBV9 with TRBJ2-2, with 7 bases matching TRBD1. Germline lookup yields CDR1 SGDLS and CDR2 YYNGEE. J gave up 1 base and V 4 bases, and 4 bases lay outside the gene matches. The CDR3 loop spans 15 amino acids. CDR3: CASSSRQGNTGELFF. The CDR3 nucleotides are TGTGCCAGCAGCTCAAGACAGGGGAACACCGGGGAGCTGTTTTTT.

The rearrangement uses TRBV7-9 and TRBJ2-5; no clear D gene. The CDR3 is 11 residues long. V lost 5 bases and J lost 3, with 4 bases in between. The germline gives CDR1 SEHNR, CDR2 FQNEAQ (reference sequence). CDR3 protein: CASSTKETQYF. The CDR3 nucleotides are TGTGCCAGCAGCACAAAAGAGACCCAGTACTTC.

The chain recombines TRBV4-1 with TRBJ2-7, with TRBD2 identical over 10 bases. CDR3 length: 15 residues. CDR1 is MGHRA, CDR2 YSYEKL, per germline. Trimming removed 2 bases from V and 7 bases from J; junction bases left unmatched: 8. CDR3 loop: CASSQPASGSGEQYF. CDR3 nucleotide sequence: TGCGCCAGCAGCCAACCCGCTAGCGGGAGTGGTGAGCAGTACTTC.

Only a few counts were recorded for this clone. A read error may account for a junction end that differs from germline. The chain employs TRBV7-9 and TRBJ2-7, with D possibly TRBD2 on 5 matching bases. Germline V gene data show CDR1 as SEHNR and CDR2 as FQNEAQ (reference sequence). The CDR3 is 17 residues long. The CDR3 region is CSSSPRGFGATGYEQYF. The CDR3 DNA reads TGTTCCAGCAGCCCGCGCGGGTTCGGCGCCACCGGGTACGAGCAGTACTTC.

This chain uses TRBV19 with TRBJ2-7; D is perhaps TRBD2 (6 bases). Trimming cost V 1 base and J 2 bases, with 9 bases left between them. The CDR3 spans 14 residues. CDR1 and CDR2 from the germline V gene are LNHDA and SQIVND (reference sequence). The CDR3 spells CASSIAAGPYEQYF. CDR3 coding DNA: TGTGCCAGTAGTATAGCGGCGGGGCCCTACGAGCAGTACTTC.

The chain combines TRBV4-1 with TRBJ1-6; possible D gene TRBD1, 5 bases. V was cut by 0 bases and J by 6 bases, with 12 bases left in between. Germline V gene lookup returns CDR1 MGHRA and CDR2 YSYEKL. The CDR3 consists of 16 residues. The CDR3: CASSQDLGQANSPLHF. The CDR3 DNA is TGCGCCAGCAGCCAAGATCTCGGACAAGCTAATTCACCCCTCCACTTT.

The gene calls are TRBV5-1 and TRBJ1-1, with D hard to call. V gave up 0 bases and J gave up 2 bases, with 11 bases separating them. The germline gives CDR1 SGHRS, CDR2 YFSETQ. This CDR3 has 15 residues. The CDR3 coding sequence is TGCGCCAGCAGCTTGGGGGCCGGTCTAAACACTGAAGCTTTCTTT. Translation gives CASSLGAGLNTEAFF.

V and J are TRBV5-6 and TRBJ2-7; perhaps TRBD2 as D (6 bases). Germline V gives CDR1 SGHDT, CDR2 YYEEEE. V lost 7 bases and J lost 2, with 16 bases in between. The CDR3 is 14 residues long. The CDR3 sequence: CASGTWTSTYEQYF. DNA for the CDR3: TGTGCCAGCGGGACTTGGACCTCTACCTACGAGCAGTACTTC.

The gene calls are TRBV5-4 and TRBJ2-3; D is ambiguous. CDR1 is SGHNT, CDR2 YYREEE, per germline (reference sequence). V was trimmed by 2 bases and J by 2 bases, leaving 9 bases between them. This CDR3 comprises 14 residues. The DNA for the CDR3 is TGTGCCAGCAGCTTCTACACAGACACAGATACGCAGTATTTT. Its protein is CASSFYTDTDTQYF. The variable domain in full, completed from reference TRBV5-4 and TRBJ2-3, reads ETGVTQSPTHLIKTRGQQVTLRCSSQSGHNTVSWYQQALGQGPQFIFQYYREEENGRGNFPPRFSGLQFPNYSSELNVNALELDDSALYLCASSFYTDTDTQYFGPGTRLTVL.

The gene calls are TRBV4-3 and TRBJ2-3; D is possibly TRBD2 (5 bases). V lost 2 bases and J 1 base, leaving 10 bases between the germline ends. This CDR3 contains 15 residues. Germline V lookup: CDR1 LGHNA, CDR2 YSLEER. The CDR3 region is CASSQIASGTDTQYF. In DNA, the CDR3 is TGCGCCAGCAGCCAAATAGCGTCCGGCACAGATACGCAGTATTTT.

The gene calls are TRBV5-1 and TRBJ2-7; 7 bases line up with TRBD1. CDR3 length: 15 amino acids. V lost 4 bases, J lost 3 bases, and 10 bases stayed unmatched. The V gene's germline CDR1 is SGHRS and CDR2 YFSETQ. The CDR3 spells CASSLTTGDLYEQYF. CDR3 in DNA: TGCGCCAGCAGCCTTACAACAGGGGATCTCTACGAGCAGTACTTC.

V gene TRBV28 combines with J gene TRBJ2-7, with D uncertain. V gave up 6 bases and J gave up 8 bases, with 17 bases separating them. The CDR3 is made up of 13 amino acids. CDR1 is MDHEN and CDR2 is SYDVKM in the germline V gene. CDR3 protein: CASSPLDSQKQYF. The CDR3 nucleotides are TGTGCCAGCAGCCCCCTCGACTCGCAGAAGCAGTACTTC.

In DNA form, the CDR3 reads TGTGCCATCAGTGACCGGGACAGGACCTACGAGCAGTACTTC. Its protein product is CAISDRDRTYEQYF. The chain is built from TRBV10-3 and TRBJ2-7; 8 nucleotides match TRBD1. The germline V gene encodes CDR1 ENHRY and CDR2 SYGVKD. This CDR3 is built from 14 residues. J gave up 2 bases and V 3 bases, and 3 bases lay outside the gene matches.

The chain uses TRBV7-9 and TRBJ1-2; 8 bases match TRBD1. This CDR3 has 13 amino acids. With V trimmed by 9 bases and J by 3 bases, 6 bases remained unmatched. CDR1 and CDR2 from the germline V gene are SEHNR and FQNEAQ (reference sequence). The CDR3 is CASTQGAYYGYTF. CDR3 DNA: TGTGCCAGTACGCAGGGGGCATACTATGGCTACACCTTC.

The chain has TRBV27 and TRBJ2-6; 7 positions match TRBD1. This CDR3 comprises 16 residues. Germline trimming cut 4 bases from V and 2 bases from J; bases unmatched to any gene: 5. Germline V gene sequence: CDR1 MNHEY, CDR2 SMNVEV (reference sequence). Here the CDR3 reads CASSSEGAAGANVLTF. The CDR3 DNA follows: TGTGCCAGCAGTTCCGAGGGGGCTGCTGGGGCCAACGTCCTGACTTTC.

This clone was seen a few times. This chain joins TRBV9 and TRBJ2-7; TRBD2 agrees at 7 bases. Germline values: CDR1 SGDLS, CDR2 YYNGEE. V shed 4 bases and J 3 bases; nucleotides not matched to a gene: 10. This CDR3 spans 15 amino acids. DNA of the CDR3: TGTGCCAGCAGCAAGGGGCTAGCGGAGATCTACGAGCAGTACTTC. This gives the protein CASSKGLAEIYEQYF.

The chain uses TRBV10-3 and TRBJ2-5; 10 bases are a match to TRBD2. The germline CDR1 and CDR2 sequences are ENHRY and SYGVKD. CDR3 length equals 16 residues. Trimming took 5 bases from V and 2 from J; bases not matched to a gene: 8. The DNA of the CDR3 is TGTGCCATCAGTAAGAGCGGGAGGGGAAAACAAGAGACCCAGTACTTC. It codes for CAISKSGRGKQETQYF.

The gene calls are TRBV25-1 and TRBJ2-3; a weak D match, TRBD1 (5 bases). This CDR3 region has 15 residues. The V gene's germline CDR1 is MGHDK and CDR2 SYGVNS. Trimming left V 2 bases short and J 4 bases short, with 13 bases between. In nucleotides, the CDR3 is TGTGCCAGCAGTGAAAGGGGCTTGGGGTCAGATACGCAGTATTTT. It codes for CASSERGLGSDTQYF.